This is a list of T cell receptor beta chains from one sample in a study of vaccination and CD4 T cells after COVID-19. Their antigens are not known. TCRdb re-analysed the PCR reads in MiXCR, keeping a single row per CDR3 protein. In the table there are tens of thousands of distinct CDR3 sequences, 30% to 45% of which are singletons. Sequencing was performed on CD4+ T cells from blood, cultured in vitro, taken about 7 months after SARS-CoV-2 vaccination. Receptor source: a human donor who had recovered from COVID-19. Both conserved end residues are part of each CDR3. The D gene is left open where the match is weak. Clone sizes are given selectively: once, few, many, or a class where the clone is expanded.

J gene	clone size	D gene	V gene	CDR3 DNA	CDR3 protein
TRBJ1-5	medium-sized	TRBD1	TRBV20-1	TGCAGTGCTAGAGACCCGACAGGGATACAGCCCCAGCATTTT	CSARDPTGIQPQHF
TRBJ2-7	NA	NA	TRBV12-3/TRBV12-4	TGTGCCAGCAGCTCCCTGCGCCGCGCTTACGAGCAGTACTTC	CASSSLRRAYEQYF
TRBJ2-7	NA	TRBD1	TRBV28	TGTGCCAGCAGCCCGACAGGGGCCTACGAGCAGTACTTC	CASSPTGAYEQYF
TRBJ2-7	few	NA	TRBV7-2	TGTGCCAGCAGCTTAAACGGGGGTCTGGACGAGCAGTACTTC	CASSLNGGLDEQYF
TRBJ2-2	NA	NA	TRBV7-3	TGTGCCAGCAGCTTACGCGGCACCGGGGAGCTGTTTTTT	CASSLRGTGELFF
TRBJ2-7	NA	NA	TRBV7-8	TGTGCCAGCAGCAAAGGGGCTAGCGCAACAAGTTACGAGCAGTACTTC	CASSKGASATSYEQYF
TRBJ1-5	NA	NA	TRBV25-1	TGTGCCAGCGGGGGGGGGTGGAATCAGCCCCAGCATTTT	CASGGGWNQPQHF
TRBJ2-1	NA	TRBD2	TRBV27	TGTGCCAGCAGTCCCCGACTAGCGGGAGTAGAAAATGAGCAGTTCTTC	CASSPRLAGVENEQFF
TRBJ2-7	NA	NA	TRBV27	TGTGCCAGCAGTCCTACTTTAAACAGGAAGCCCTACGAGCAGTACTTC	CASSPTLNRKPYEQYF
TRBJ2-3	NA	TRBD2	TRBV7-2	TGTGCCAGCAGTCGGCGGGAGTTAACAGATACGCAGTATTTT	CASSRRELTDTQYF
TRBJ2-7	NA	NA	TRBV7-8	TGTGCCAGCAGCTTACCAAATCCCTACGAGCGGCATCCTGAGTACTTC	CASSLPNPYERHPEYF
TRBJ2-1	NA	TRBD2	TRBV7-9	TGTGCCAGCAGCGGTTGGACTAGCGGAGAGCAGTTCTTC	CASSGWTSGEQFF
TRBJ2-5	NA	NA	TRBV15	TGTGCCACCAGCAGAGGGGACCCCAGAGTTGAGACCCAGTACTTC	CATSRGDPRVETQYF
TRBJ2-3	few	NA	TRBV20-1	TGCAGTGCTAGCATACTATCGATCGATACGCAGTATTTT	CSASILSIDTQYF
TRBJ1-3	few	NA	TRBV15	TGTGCCACCAGCAGAGATCTCGGATCCCACAACACCATATATTTT	CATSRDLGSHNTIYF
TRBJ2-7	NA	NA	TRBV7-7	TGTGCTAGCAGCTTAGTGAGAGGGTACGAGCAGTACTTC	CASSLVRGYEQYF
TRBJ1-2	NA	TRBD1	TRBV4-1	TGCGCCAGCAGCCAAGTACACAGGGGGCTGGATGGCTACACCTTC	CASSQVHRGLDGYTF
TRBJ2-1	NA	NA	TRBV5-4	TGTGCCAGCAGCTCTGGACTTGACTACAATGAGCAGTTCTTC	CASSSGLDYNEQFF
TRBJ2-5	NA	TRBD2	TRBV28	TGTGCCAGCAGTCAACCCGGACTAGCGGGAGAGACCCAGTACTTC	CASSQPGLAGETQYF
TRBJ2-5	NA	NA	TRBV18	TGTGCCAGCTCACTCTCGTTCGGGGAGACCCAGTACTTC	CASSLSFGETQYF
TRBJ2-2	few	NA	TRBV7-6	TGTGCCAGCAGTTACACTAGTATCACCGGGGAGCTGTTTTTT	CASSYTSITGELFF
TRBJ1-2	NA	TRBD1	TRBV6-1	TGTGCCAGCAGTGAAGCAGAGGGGGACAGGGTTTTCTATGGCTACACCTTC	CASSEAEGDRVFYGYTF
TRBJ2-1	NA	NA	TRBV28	TGTGCCAGCAGTACCCTTAATGAGCAGCTCTTC	CASSTLNEQLF
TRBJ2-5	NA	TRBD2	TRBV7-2	TGTGCCAGCAGCTTAGCCCTACCCCCGGGGAGGGGCTCTAAGACCCAGTACTTC	CASSLALPPGRGSKTQYF
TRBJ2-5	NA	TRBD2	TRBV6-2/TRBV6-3	TGTGCCAGCACCCTAGCGGGAGTGGAGACCCAGTACTTC	CASTLAGVETQYF
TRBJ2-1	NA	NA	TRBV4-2	TGTGCCAGCAGCCAAGAGTGGACGGACAATGAGCAGTTCTTC	CASSQEWTDNEQFF
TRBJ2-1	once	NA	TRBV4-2	TGTGCCAGCAGCCGGGAGGAGAATGAGCAGTTCTTC	CASSREENEQFF
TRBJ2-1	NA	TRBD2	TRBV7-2	TGTGCCAGCAGCCTCGCTAGCGGGAGCCACAATGAGCAGTTCTTC	CASSLASGSHNEQFF